Listed below are T cell receptor beta chains from one sample, sequenced in a study of blood T cell repertoires in COVID-19. Here immunoSEQ multiplex PCR was the method, and the copy in TCRdb shows in-frame clones only, minus some. This sample has 45,000 to 60,000 clones; around 83% occur once, and the top ten carry approximately 12%. Material: peripheral blood. The receptors stem from a man aged 65 to 85 with active COVID-19. The CDR3 runs from the conserved cysteine through the conserved F or W. The D gene is left open where the match is weak. Part of the rows lack a size; the others show once, few, many or a class for expanded clones.

TRBD1,TRBJ1-1,.,TRBV6-2/TRBV6-3,TGTGCCAGCAGTTTCCGACAGGGGGGCATACAAGTGAACACTGAAGCTTTCTTT,CASSFRQGGIQVNTEAFF
TRBD2,TRBJ2-3,.,TRBV29-1,TGCAGCGTTGTCGACGCGGGGGTTTCGACAGATACGCAGTATTTT,CSVVDAGVSTDTQYF
TRBD2,TRBJ2-1,.,TRBV18,TGTGCCAGCTCACCAAGGGGAGCTAGCGGGGGCCACAATGAGCAGTTCTTC,CASSPRGASGGHNEQFF
.,TRBJ1-6,few,TRBV19,TGTGCCACCCGTGGTACAGGGAATTCACCCCTCCACTTT,CATRGTGNSPLHF
.,TRBJ2-3,once,TRBV2,TGTGCCAGCCTCAGGGATCGCACAGATACGCAGTATTTT,CASLRDRTDTQYF
TRBD1,TRBJ1-5,.,TRBV18,TGTGCCAGCTCACCAGGGGTGACAGGGGGTAGGTATCAGCCCCAGCATTTT,CASSPGVTGGRYQPQHF
TRBD2,TRBJ2-2,once,TRBV9,TGTGCCAGCAGCGTAGCGGGGGGGCCCACCGGGGAGCTGTTTTTT,CASSVAGGPTGELFF
.,TRBJ2-1,.,TRBV24-1,TGTGCCACCAGTCCCTCGGGCGGGTATCGGCAGTTCTTC,CATSPSGGYRQFF
TRBD2,TRBJ2-1,.,TRBV4-3,TGCGCCAGCAGCCGTTCAAGCGGGGGGAGAGATGAGCAGTTCTTC,CASSRSSGGRDEQFF
.,TRBJ1-4,.,TRBV27,TGTGCCAGCAGCCGGGGGGGTGCAACTAATGAAAAACTGTTTTTT,CASSRGGATNEKLFF
.,TRBJ2-2,.,TRBV7-9,TGTGCCAGCACGCACACGAACACCGGGGAGCTGTTTTTT,CASTHTNTGELFF
.,TRBJ1-1,.,TRBV10-3,TGTGCCATCAGTGAGTACGGGACTGAAGCTTTCTTT,CAISEYGTEAFF
.,TRBJ1-1,.,TRBV27,TGTGCCAGCAGCCGCGGGAACACTGAAGCTTTCTTT,CASSRGNTEAFF
TRBD2,TRBJ2-3,.,TRBV20-1,TGCAGTGCTAGTCGGACTAGCTCCTCAGATACGCAGTATTTT,CSASRTSSSDTQYF
TRBD1,TRBJ1-4,.,TRBV5-1,TGCGCCAGCAGCGAGAAGGGGGCCGGGGAAAAACTGTTTTTT,CASSEKGAGEKLFF